The 3 T cell receptor beta chains in this list originate from one sample, sequenced in a study of T cell clusters in autoimmune cytopenias. TRB was amplified from roughly 250 ng of peripheral blood genomic DNA per sample. TRB was amplified by touch-down multiplex PCR, primer pools A and B combined. Reprocessing the multiplex PCR reads, TCRdb reports a single entry for every CDR3 protein and omits DNA. The sample data list a few thousand distinct CDR3 sequences. Sequencing was carried out using peripheral blood. The receptors shown here come from a human donor with an autoimmune cytopenia or autoimmune hepatitis (not recorded which).

This clonotype ranks as medium-sized in terms of frequency. The V gene is TRBV7-9, the J gene TRBJ2-1; the D call from TCRdb, TRBD1, cannot be confirmed without DNA. The CDR3 is 12 amino acids. The germline gives CDR1 SEHNR, CDR2 FQNEAQ (reference sequence). The CDR3 is CASSFDSNEQFF.

This clonotype ranks as large in terms of frequency. This chain joins TRBV19 and TRBJ2-7; the D call of TRBD1 rests on TCRdb alone, since no DNA is present to check it. The germline gives CDR1 LNHDA, CDR2 SQIVND (reference sequence). The CDR3 is 14 amino acids. The CDR3 here is CASSAGDSPYEQYF.

In terms of frequency, this clonotype is large. This sequence joins TRBV29-1 and TRBJ2-7. This CDR3 spans 12 amino acids. Germline V lookup: CDR1 SQVTM, CDR2 ANQGSEA. The CDR3 protein is CSANLGTYEQYF.